The TCR beta chain described here comes from a study of T cell repertoires in cytomegalovirus infection. The wider study: Public TCR beta signatures were indicative of both CMV infection and a matching HLA type.

The ends lost 1 base at V and 2 bases at J; junction bases unmatched: 4. Germline V lookup: CDR1 SGHDT, CDR2 YYEEEE. This CDR3 spans 16 amino acids. TCRdb reprocessed the reads with MiXCR, giving one entry per CDR3 protein. The table lists almost 500,000 distinct CDR3 sequences, 11% of them singletons. The TCR originated in a human donor in good health (CMV status not recorded). Some clones in this sample may be carry-over from other donors' samples. Sequenced input: PBMCs. The chain links TRBV5-6 to TRBJ2-2; TRBD1 matches at 8 bases. The CDR3 sequence is CASSLWQGANTGELFF. In DNA, the CDR3 is TGTGCCAGCAGCTTGTGGCAGGGGGCAAACACCGGGGAGCTGTTTTTT.